The 18 T cell receptor beta chains below come from one sample, sequenced in a study of cytomegalovirus exposure and HLA in healthy donors. It was with 60 Vbeta and 13 Jbeta primers that the PCR ran. Some clones are missing from TCRdb's copy, which holds only in-frame ones; the method was immunoSEQ multiplex PCR. Found here are roughly 100,000 clones, roughly 76% of them singletons; the top ten hold 5% to 7%. The sequenced sample was PBMCs. Receptors were obtained from a woman aged 45-60 years in good health and CMV-seropositive.

Only a few counts were recorded for this clone. The chain carries TRBV7-6 and TRBJ2-6; 9 bases align to TRBD2. Germline values: CDR1 SGHVS, CDR2 FNYEAQ. The ends lost 1 base at V and 4 bases at J; junction bases unmatched: 5. The CDR3 has 17 amino acids. DNA for the CDR3: TGTGCCAGCAGCTTAGTTGCGGGGGGGCGCGGGGCCAACGTCCTGACTTTC. Translating gives CASSLVAGGRGANVLTF. The full variable domain, completed using reference TRBV7-6 and TRBJ2-6, is GAGVSQSPRYKVTKRGQDVALRCDPISGHVSLYWYRQALGQGPEFLTYFNYEAQQDKSGLPNDRFSAERPEGSISTLTIQRTEQRDSAMYRCASSLVAGGRGANVLTFGAGSRLTVL.

The chain recombines TRBV9 with TRBJ2-2, with 7 bases identical to TRBD1. The ends lost 2 bases at V and 7 bases at J; junction bases unmatched: 11. Germline V gene data show CDR1 as SGDLS and CDR2 as YYNGEE. The CDR3 totals 16 residues. CDR3 sequence reads: CASSVHVRQGGGELFF. In DNA form, the CDR3 reads TGTGCCAGCAGCGTCCACGTACGACAGGGCGGCGGGGAGCTGTTTTTT.

There are many counts of this clone. This may be a read error, as it is one base from a much larger clone. The rearrangement uses TRBV7-6 and TRBJ2-1; D not certain. This CDR3 comprises 8 residues. Germline CDR1 is SGHVS and CDR2 is FNYEAQ. V was shortened by 7 bases and J by 14 bases, with 6 bases between the two germline ends. This CDR3 is CASTSKFF. The CDR3, as DNA: TGTGCCAGCACATCAAAGTTCTTC.

DNA of the CDR3: TGTGCCAGCAGTTCCACGGACAGAACAGATACGCAGTATTTT. The encoded protein is CASSSTDRTDTQYF. The rearrangement uses TRBV6-1 and TRBJ2-3; TRBD1 is a possible D gene (6 bases). The CDR3 runs 14 residues. The V gene's germline CDR1 is MNHNS and CDR2 SASEGT. The V and J ends lost 5 bases and 3 bases respectively, with 12 bases between them.

The chain is built from TRBV6-5 and TRBJ2-3; D unclear. V dropped 4 bases and J dropped 1 base, with 3 bases sitting between them. CDR1 and CDR2 from the germline V gene are MNHEY and SVGAGI. The length of the CDR3 is 12 residues. The CDR3 here is CASSSGTDTQYF. Written as DNA, the CDR3 is TGTGCCAGCAGTTCCGGCACAGATACGCAGTATTTT.

This rearrangement joins TRBV7-3 to TRBJ1-1; D possibly corresponds to TRBD1 (6 bases). The CDR3 loop spans 13 amino acids. Trimming left V 5 bases short and J 5 bases short, with 12 bases between. Per the germline V gene, CDR1 is SGHTA and CDR2 is FQGTGA. CDR3 sequence: CASSPQGITEAFF. Here the CDR3 DNA reads TGTGCCAGCAGCCCACAGGGAATTACTGAAGCTTTCTTT. Full variable domain (rest looked up from reference TRBV7-3 and TRBJ1-1): GAGVSQTPSNKVTEKGKYVELRCDPISGHTALYWYRQSLGQGPEFLIYFQGTGAADDSGLPNDRFFAVRPEGSVSTLKIQRTERGDSAVYLCASSPQGITEAFFGQGTRLTVV.

This CDR3 is CATHPQGQVDYGYTF. The CDR3 nucleotides are TGTGCCACCCACCCCCAGGGACAGGTTGACTATGGCTACACCTTC. This chain joins TRBV6-4 and TRBJ1-2; 8 nucleotides agree with TRBD1. Trimming at V came to 10 bases and at J to 3 bases, leaving 13 bases not matched to a gene. Germline values: CDR1 MRHNA, CDR2 SNTAGT. This CDR3 spans 15 amino acids.

The chain carries TRBV5-6 and TRBJ1-2, with 8 bases matching TRBD1. The germline gives CDR1 SGHDT, CDR2 YYEEEE. J was trimmed by 4 bases and V by 4 bases; bases with no gene match: 3. The CDR3 loop spans 13 amino acids. CDR3 in amino acids: CASSPTGAYGYTF. In nucleotides, the CDR3 is TGTGCCAGCAGCCCGACAGGGGCCTATGGCTACACCTTC.

The rearrangement links TRBV19 to TRBJ2-2, with a possible D match to TRBD2 (5 bases). The germline CDR1 and CDR2 sequences are LNHDA and SQIVND (reference sequence). CDR3 length equals 14 residues. V was clipped by 3 bases and J by 6 bases, with 11 bases between them. The CDR3 sequence: CASSIRGSSGELFF. DNA of the CDR3: TGTGCCAGTAGTATTCGGGGTTCGTCCGGGGAGCTGTTTTTT.

This clone has just a few counts. The chain links TRBV6-1 to TRBJ2-3, with D possibly matching TRBD2 (6 bases). V gave up 1 base and J gave up 0 bases, with 11 bases separating them. The CDR3 runs to 16 residues. Germline V gene sequence: CDR1 MNHNS, CDR2 SASEGT. This CDR3 reads CASSEVAGTSTDTQYF. The DNA for the CDR3 is TGTGCCAGCAGTGAAGTAGCCGGGACTAGCACAGATACGCAGTATTTT.

The rearrangement links TRBV30 to TRBJ2-7; 9 bases align to TRBD1. Germline assignment: CDR1 GTSNPN and CDR2 SVGIG (reference sequence). This CDR3 is 18 amino acids long. V was pared by 1 base and J by 6 bases, with 19 bases of the junction left unmatched. In nucleotides, the CDR3 is TGTGCCTGGAGTGCCCCGAGGTCCCCCCGGGACAGGGTCGGCGAGCAGTACTTC. It specifies CAWSAPRSPRDRVGEQYF.

The chain joins TRBV6-6 to TRBJ1-1, with D hard to call. There are 12 residues in the CDR3. From germline, CDR1 is MNHNY and CDR2 SVGAGI (reference sequence). V was trimmed by 7 bases and J by 7 bases, leaving 13 bases between them. The chain's CDR3 is CASTINKDEAFF. DNA of the CDR3: TGTGCCAGCACCATAAACAAAGATGAAGCTTTCTTT.

The chain combines TRBV7-2 with TRBJ2-2; 8 nucleotides align to TRBD1. CDR3 size: 16 residues. In germline, CDR1 is SGHTA, CDR2 FQGNSA. V lost 5 bases to trimming and J lost 1 base; unmatched junction nucleotides: 6. The CDR3 protein is CASSLSTGGNTGELFF. For the CDR3, the DNA is TGTGCCAGCAGCCTATCAACAGGGGGGAACACCGGGGAGCTGTTTTTT.

This chain links TRBV5-1 with TRBJ2-3; D possibly corresponds to TRBD1 (6 bases). The ends were cut back, 1 base at V and 0 bases at J, with 12 bases in the middle. Germline CDR1 reads SGHRS; CDR2 reads YFSETQ. This CDR3 has 16 residues. Here the CDR3 DNA reads TGCGCCAGCAGCTTGCAGGGACACCTGAGCACAGATACGCAGTATTTT. Its protein is CASSLQGHLSTDTQYF.

The chain joins TRBV11-2 to TRBJ2-3; TRBD2 agrees at 7 bases. The CDR3 loop spans 12 amino acids. Germline trimming cut 6 bases from V and 6 bases from J; bases unmatched to any gene: 3. CDR1 and CDR2 (germline): SGHAT, FQNNGV. In nucleotides, the CDR3 is TGTGCCAGCAGACGGGGAGGGGATACGCAGTATTTT. It yields the protein CASRRGGDTQYF.

The chain carries TRBV18 and TRBJ2-3; TRBD2 might be the D (7 bases). Trimming stripped 3 bases from V and 5 bases from J, with 15 bases between. Per germline, CDR1 KGHSH and CDR2 LQKENI. This CDR3 contains 15 residues. For the CDR3, the DNA is TGTGCCAGCTCACCGCCGGGGGGCCGGGAAGATACGCAGTATTTT. Residues: CASSPPGGREDTQYF.

The J gene is TRBJ1-2, the V gene TRBV4-2; maybe TRBD1 (6 bases). The CDR3 is made up of 15 amino acids. Deletions cut 5 bases from V and 8 bases from J, with 21 bases between. The V gene's germline CDR1 is LGHNA and CDR2 YNFKEQ. CDR3 DNA sequence: TGTGCCAGCAGCACAGGGACGGCTTCCCGGTCGGGCTACACCTTC. This encodes CASSTGTASRSGYTF.

The genes are TRBV10-3 and TRBJ2-2, with D hard to call. Germline-derived CDR1 and CDR2 are ENHRY and SYGVKD. The CDR3 runs 13 residues. Trimming pared 0 bases from V and 6 bases from J, leaving 5 bases between. The CDR3 coding sequence is TGTGCCATCAGTGAGTCAACACCCGGGGAGCTGTTTTTT. Its translation is CAISESTPGELFF.